A single sample gave rise to the 13 T cell receptor beta chains below, sequenced in a study of cytomegalovirus exposure and HLA in healthy donors. Generated by immunoSEQ multiplex PCR, the TCRdb table keeps only in-frame clones and is missing some. The table records 150,000 or so clones, 86% of them present only once. Sample: PBMCs. These receptors came from a human donor in good health.

The chain combines TRBV4-2 with TRBJ2-1; perhaps TRBD2 as D (6 bases). Germline loops: CDR1 LGHNA, CDR2 YNFKEQ. The CDR3 contains 16 residues. Trimming cost V 5 bases and J 0 bases, with 14 bases left between them. CDR3 sequence: CASSSTGTLSYNEQFF. Written as DNA, the CDR3 is TGTGCCAGCAGCTCCACCGGGACTCTCTCCTACAATGAGCAGTTCTTC.

This chain joins TRBV5-4 and TRBJ1-3; perhaps TRBD1 as D (6 bases). The CDR3 contains 14 residues. The ends were cut back, 3 bases at V and 2 bases at J, with 9 bases in the middle. Germline V lookup: CDR1 SGHNT, CDR2 YYREEE (reference sequence). CDR3 residues: CASSSAGAGNTIYF. CDR3 nucleotides: TGTGCCAGCAGCTCAGCAGGGGCTGGAAACACCATATATTTT. The entire variable domain, with the rest obtained from reference TRBV5-4 and TRBJ1-3, is as follows: ETGVTQSPTHLIKTRGQQVTLRCSSQSGHNTVSWYQQALGQGPQFIFQYYREEENGRGNFPPRFSGLQFPNYSSELNVNALELDDSALYLCASSSAGAGNTIYFGEGSWLTVV.

This chain uses TRBV30 with TRBJ2-2, with D possibly being TRBD1 (5 bases). CDR1 and CDR2 (germline): GTSNPN, SVGIG (reference sequence). The length of the CDR3 is 15 residues. V was shortened by 0 bases and J by 7 bases, with 15 bases between the two germline ends. CDR3 sequence (DNA): TGTGCCTGGAGTGTACTCGGTCAGGGCCACGGGGAGCTGTTTTTT. Translating it yields CAWSVLGQGHGELFF.

The rearrangement links TRBV6-1 to TRBJ2-7, with a tentative D call TRBD1 (5 bases). Trimming removed 1 base from V and 3 bases from J, with 10 bases in between. CDR3 length: 14 residues. Germline assignment: CDR1 MNHNS and CDR2 SASEGT. CDR3 coding DNA: TGTGCCAGCAGTGAAGGAAACAGGAACTACGAGCAGTACTTC. Its protein product is CASSEGNRNYEQYF.

V is TRBV5-1 and J is TRBJ1-4; TRBD1 might be the D (6 bases). Trimming stripped 5 bases from V and 0 bases from J, with 14 bases between. Germline values: CDR1 SGHRS, CDR2 YFSETQ. The CDR3 consists of 16 residues. The DNA for the CDR3 is TGCGCCAGCAGACCAGGGGTCGGGGCAACTAATGAAAAACTGTTTTTT. Translation gives CASRPGVGATNEKLFF. Combining the CDR3 with reference TRBV5-1 and TRBJ1-4 gives the whole variable domain KAGVTQTPRYLIKTRGQQVTLSCSPISGHRSVSWYQQTPGQGLQFLFEYFSETQRNKGNFPGRFSGRQFSNSRSEMNVSTLELGDSALYLCASRPGVGATNEKLFFGSGTQLSVL.

The gene calls are TRBV16 and TRBJ2-7, with D possibly TRBD2 on 5 matching bases. Trimming left V 2 bases short and J 4 bases short, with 12 bases between. The CDR3 covers 14 residues. The V gene's germline CDR1 is KGHSY and CDR2 FQNENV. The CDR3 loop reads CASSQKGVGYEQYF. CDR3 DNA sequence: TGTGCCAGCAGCCAAAAGGGAGTTGGATACGAGCAGTACTTC. The entire variable domain, with the rest obtained from reference TRBV16 and TRBJ2-7, is as follows: GEEVAQTPKHLVRGEGQKAKLYCAPIKGHSYVFWYQQVLKNEFKFLISFQNENVFDETGMPKERFSAKCLPNSPCSLEIQATKLEDSAVYFCASSQKGVGYEQYFGPGTRLTVT.

The V and J genes are TRBV6-5 and TRBJ1-2, with a possible D match to TRBD1 (6 bases). The CDR3 runs to 13 residues. The V gene's germline CDR1 is MNHEY and CDR2 SVGAGI. Trimming took off 6 bases at V and 7 bases at J, with 15 bases between the two ends. CDR3 nucleotide sequence: TGTGCCAGCAGAATAACAGGGCTGGGTGGCTACACCTTC. Its translation is CASRITGLGGYTF.

The chain carries TRBV5-1 and TRBJ2-7; tentative D call: TRBD2 (6 bases). The CDR3 sequence is 14 residues long. Germline V gives CDR1 SGHRS, CDR2 YFSETQ. V lost 4 bases to trimming and J lost 2 bases, with 13 bases between them. CDR3: CASSGGITTYEQYF. Here the CDR3 DNA reads TGCGCCAGCAGCGGAGGGATCACTACCTACGAGCAGTACTTC. The entire variable domain, with the rest obtained from reference TRBV5-1 and TRBJ2-7, is as follows: KAGVTQTPRYLIKTRGQQVTLSCSPISGHRSVSWYQQTPGQGLQFLFEYFSETQRNKGNFPGRFSGRQFSNSRSEMNVSTLELGDSALYLCASSGGITTYEQYFGPGTRLTVT.

V and J are TRBV7-9 and TRBJ2-2; 7 nucleotides align to TRBD1. The CDR3 runs 19 residues. Germline V gene lookup returns CDR1 SEHNR and CDR2 FQNEAQ (reference sequence). After removal of 5 bases from V and 5 bases from J, the junction contained 20 bases not matched to a gene. CDR3 sequence reads: CASSRKATKTGLRTGELFF. DNA for the CDR3: TGTGCCAGCAGCCGAAAAGCAACAAAGACAGGGTTGAGGACCGGGGAGCTGTTTTTT. The full variable domain, rest sourced from reference TRBV7-9 and TRBJ2-2, is DTGVSQNPRHKITKRGQNVTFRCDPISEHNRLYWYRQTLGQGPEFLTYFQNEAQLEKSRLLSDRFSAERPKGSFSTLEIQRTEQGDSAMYLCASSRKATKTGLRTGELFFGEGSRLTVL.

The chain is built from TRBV14 and TRBJ2-7; no firm D call. V gave up 2 bases and J gave up 3 bases, with 5 bases separating them. Germline V gene lookup returns CDR1 SGHDN and CDR2 FVKESK. The CDR3 is 12 amino acids. The CDR3 sequence is CASSQFHYEQYF. The DNA of the CDR3 is TGTGCCAGCAGCCAATTCCACTACGAGCAGTACTTC.

The chain employs TRBV5-4 and TRBJ2-7; D perhaps matches TRBD2 (7 bases). Germline assignment: CDR1 SGHNT and CDR2 YYREEE (reference sequence). V was trimmed by 4 bases and J by 5 bases, leaving 19 bases between them. The CDR3 spans 15 residues. This chain's CDR3 is CASSPRGGRPDEQYF. CDR3 nucleotide sequence: TGTGCCAGCAGCCCCCGCGGGGGCCGACCCGACGAGCAGTACTTC.

The chain joins TRBV4-1 to TRBJ2-3, with D perhaps TRBD2 (6 bases). Germline assignment: CDR1 MGHRA and CDR2 YSYEKL. With 1 base removed from V and 6 bases from J, the gap between germline ends came to 17 bases. This CDR3 is built from 16 residues. The DNA for the CDR3 is TGCGCCAGCAGCCAAGTGGGGACTGGGGGGTGGGATACGCAGTATTTT. Amino acid sequence: CASSQVGTGGWDTQYF.

The J gene is TRBJ2-7, the V gene TRBV14, with D possibly TRBD1 on 6 matching bases. V dropped 8 bases and J dropped 7 bases, with 15 bases sitting between them. The germline gives CDR1 SGHDN, CDR2 FVKESK. CDR3 length: 12 amino acids. The DNA for the CDR3 is TGTGCCAGCGGGTACAGGGTGAGGGAGCAGTACTTC. It translates to CASGYRVREQYF. Looking up the rest from reference TRBV14 and TRBJ2-7 gives the full variable domain: EAGVTQFPSHSVIEKGQTVTLRCDPISGHDNLYWYRRVMGKEIKFLLHFVKESKQDESGMPNNRFLAERTGGTYSTLKVQPAELEDSGVYFCASGYRVREQYFGPGTRLTVT.